This entry features one T cell receptor beta chain sequence. The sample is drawn from a study of blood T cell repertoires in COVID-19. About the research overall: From T cells, B-cell-depleted T cells, or PBMCs came the material, which was cDNA or gDNA.

Original analysis: Counts of nucleated cells, estimated from reference gene primer amplification, were obtained. Clones were read by immunoSEQ multiplex PCR, and TCRdb kept only the in-frame ones, dropping some. That table furnishes V, J and clone size, whereas the DNA furnished D and trimming. In the table there are a few hundred thousand clones, about 90% of which are singletons. V dropped 4 bases and J dropped 3; count of bases not matched to a gene: 5. Germline V lookup: CDR1 SGHDN, CDR2 FVKESK. The CDR3 is made up of 16 amino acids. Sequenced sample: PBMCs or T cells enriched from blood (not recorded which). The receptor was derived from a young woman who had recovered from COVID-19. The rearrangement links TRBV14 to TRBJ2-1; the match to TRBD2 covers 11 bases. The CDR3 DNA follows: TGTGCCAGCAGCCTTAGCGGGGGGGCCGGCTACAATGAGCAGTTCTTC. Translation: CASSLSGGAGYNEQFF. The full variable domain, in which reference TRBV14 and TRBJ2-1 provide the parts outside the CDR3, is EAGVTQFPSHSVIEKGQTVTLRCDPISGHDNLYWYRRVMGKEIKFLLHFVKESKQDESGMPNNRFLAERTGGTYSTLKVQPAELEDSGVYFCASSLSGGAGYNEQFFGPGTRLTVL.